This T cell receptor beta chain came from a study of control samples from healthy donors and cancer patients. Clones were read by immunoSEQ multiplex PCR, and TCRdb kept only the in-frame ones, dropping some. The table includes roughly 130,000 clones, around 90% detected once. This CDR3 has 16 amino acids. Trimming shortened V by 6 bases and J by 2 bases, and 20 bases separated the two germline ends. Per germline, CDR1 MNHEY and CDR2 SVGEGT. The origin of this receptor is a man aged 18 to 30 in good health. The chain links TRBV6-2 or TRBV6-3 to TRBJ2-7, with a possible D match to TRBD2 (5 bases). Sequenced material: blood. The CDR3 here is CASSPHRGLSAYEQYF. The CDR3, as DNA: TGTGCCAGCAGCCCTCACCGCGGGCTAAGCGCCTACGAGCAGTACTTC.